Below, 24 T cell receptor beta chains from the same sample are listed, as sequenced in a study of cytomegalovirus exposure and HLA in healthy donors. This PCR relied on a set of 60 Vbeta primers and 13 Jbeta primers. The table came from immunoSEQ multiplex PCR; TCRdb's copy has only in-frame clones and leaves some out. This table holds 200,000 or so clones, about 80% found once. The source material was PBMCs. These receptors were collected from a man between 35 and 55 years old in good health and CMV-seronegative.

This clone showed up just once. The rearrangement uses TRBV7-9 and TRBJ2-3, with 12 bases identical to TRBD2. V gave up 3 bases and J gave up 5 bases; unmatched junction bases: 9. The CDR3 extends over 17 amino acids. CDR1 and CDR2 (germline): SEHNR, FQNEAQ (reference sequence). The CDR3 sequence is CASSFGLAGGPGDTQYF. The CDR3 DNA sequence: TGTGCCAGCAGCTTTGGTCTAGCGGGAGGGCCCGGAGATACGCAGTATTTT.

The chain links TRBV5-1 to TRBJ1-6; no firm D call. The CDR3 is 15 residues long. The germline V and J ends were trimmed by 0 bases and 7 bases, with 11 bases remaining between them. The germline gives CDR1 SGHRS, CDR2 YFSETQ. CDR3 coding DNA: TGCGCCAGCAGCTTGGATCCGGGTATGAATTCACCCCTCCACTTT. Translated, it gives CASSLDPGMNSPLHF.

CDR3 in amino acids: CASLDRAYNEQFF. CDR3 DNA: TGTGCCTCCCTCGACAGGGCCTACAATGAGCAGTTCTTC. The chain joins TRBV15 to TRBJ2-1; 7 bases match TRBD1. Losses at the gene ends were 11 bases for V and 2 bases for J; bases not matched to a gene: 6. This CDR3 has 13 residues. Per germline, CDR1 LNHNV and CDR2 YYDKDF (reference sequence).

Written as DNA, the CDR3 is TGTGCCAGCAGAGCCATAGCGGGAGGGCCGCGGGAGACCCAGTACTTC. It encodes CASRAIAGGPRETQYF. The chain couples TRBV28 to TRBJ2-5; 11 positions agree with TRBD2. This CDR3 comprises 16 residues. The junction had 11 bases not matched to a gene; V was cut back by 6 bases and J by 5 bases. From germline, CDR1 is MDHEN and CDR2 SYDVKM.

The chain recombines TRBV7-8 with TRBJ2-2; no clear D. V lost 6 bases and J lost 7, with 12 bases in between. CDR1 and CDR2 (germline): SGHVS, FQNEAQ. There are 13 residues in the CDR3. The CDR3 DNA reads TGTGCCAGCAGTTATAATGAGGTCGGGGAGCTGTTTTTT. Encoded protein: CASSYNEVGELFF.

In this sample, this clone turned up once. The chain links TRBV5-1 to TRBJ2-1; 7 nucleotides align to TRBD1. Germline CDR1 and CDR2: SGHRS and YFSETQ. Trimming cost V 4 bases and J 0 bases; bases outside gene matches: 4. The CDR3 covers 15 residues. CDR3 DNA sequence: TGCGCCAGCAGCCAGGACAGGACCTCCTACAATGAGCAGTTCTTC. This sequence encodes CASSQDRTSYNEQFF.

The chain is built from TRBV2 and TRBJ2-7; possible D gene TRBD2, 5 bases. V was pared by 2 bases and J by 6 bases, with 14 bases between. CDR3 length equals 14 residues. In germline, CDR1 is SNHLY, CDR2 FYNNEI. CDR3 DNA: TGTGCCAGCAGTGAAAAATGGGTAGCGCGCGAGCAGTACTTC. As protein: CASSEKWVAREQYF.

CDR3 residues: CASSSSGSGGSYEQYF. The CDR3 DNA reads as TGTGCCAGCAGCTCCTCGGGTAGCGGGGGCTCCTACGAGCAGTACTTC. The chain joins TRBV5-4 to TRBJ2-7, with 9 bases identical to TRBD2. The germline V gene has CDR1 SGHNT and CDR2 YYREEE (reference sequence). V trimming: 3 bases; J trimming: 0 bases; junction bases outside the gene matches: 7. The CDR3 extends over 16 amino acids.

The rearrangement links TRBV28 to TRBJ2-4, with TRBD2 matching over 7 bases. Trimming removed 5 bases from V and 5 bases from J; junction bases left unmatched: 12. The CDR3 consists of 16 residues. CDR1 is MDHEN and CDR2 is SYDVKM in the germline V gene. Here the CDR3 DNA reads TGTGCCAGCAGTCTTTTAATGACTAGCAGGGAAAACATTCAGTACTTC. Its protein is CASSLLMTSRENIQYF.

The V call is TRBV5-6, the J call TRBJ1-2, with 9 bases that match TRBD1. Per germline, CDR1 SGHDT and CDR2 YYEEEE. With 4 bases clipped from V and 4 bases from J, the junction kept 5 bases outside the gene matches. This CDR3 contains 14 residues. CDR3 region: CASSARDRAYGYTF. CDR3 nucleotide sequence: TGTGCCAGCAGCGCCCGGGACAGGGCCTATGGCTACACCTTC.

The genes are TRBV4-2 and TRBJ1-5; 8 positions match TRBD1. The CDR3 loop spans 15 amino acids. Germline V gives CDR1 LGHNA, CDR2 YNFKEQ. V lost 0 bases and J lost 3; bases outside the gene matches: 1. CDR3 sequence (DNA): TGTGCCAGCAGCCAAGAGACAGGGGACAATCAGCCCCAGCATTTT. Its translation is CASSQETGDNQPQHF.

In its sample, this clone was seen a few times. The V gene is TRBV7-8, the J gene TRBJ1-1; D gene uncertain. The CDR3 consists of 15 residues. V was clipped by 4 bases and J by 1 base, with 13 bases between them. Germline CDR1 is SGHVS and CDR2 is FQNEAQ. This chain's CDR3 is CASSSPGSRNTEAFF. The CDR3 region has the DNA TGTGCCAGCAGCTCTCCGGGGAGTCGGAACACTGAAGCTTTCTTT.

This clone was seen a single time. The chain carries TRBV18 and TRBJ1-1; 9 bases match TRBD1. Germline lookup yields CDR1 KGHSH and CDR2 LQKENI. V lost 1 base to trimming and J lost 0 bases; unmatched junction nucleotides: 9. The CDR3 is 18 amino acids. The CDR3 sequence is CASSPRRDRAIMNTEAFF. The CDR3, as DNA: TGTGCCAGCTCACCACGAAGGGACAGGGCCATCATGAACACTGAAGCTTTCTTT.

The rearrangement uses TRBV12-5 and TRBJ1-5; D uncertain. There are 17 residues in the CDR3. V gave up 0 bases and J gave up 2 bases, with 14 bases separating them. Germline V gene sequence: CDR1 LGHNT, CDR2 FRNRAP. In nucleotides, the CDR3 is TGTGCTAGTGGTTTGGTACTAGGGAGGGCGGGCAATCAGCCCCAGCATTTT. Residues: CASGLVLGRAGNQPQHF. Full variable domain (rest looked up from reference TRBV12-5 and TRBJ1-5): DARVTQTPRHKVTEMGQEVTMRCQPILGHNTVFWYRQTMMQGLELLAYFRNRAPLDDSGMPKDRFSAEMPDATLATLKIQPSEPRDSAVYFCASGLVLGRAGNQPQHFGDGTRLSIL.

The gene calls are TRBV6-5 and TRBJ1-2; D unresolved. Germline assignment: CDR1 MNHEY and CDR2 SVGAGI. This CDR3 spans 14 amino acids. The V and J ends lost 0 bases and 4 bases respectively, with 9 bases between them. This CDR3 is CASSYSRGAYGYTF. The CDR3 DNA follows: TGTGCCAGCAGTTACTCTCGGGGTGCCTATGGCTACACCTTC.

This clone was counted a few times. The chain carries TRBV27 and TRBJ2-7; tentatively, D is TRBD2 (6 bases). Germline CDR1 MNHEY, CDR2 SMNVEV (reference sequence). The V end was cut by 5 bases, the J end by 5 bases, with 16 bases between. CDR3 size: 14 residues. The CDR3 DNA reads TGTGCCAGCAGTGGGGGAGGCTCGATCCACGAGCAGTACTTC. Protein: CASSGGGSIHEQYF.

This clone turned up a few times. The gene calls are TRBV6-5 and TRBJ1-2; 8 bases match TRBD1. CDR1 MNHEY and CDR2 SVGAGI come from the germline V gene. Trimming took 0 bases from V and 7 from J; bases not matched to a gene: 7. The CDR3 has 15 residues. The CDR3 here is CASSYSSGQGGGYTF. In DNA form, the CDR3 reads TGTGCCAGCAGTTACTCTTCCGGACAGGGCGGTGGCTACACCTTC.

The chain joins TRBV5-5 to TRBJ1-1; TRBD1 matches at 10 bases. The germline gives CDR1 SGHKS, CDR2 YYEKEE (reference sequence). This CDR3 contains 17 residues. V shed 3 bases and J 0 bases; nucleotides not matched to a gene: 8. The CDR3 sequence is CASSSPGQGEVNTEAFF. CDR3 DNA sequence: TGTGCCAGCAGCTCACCCGGACAGGGGGAGGTGAACACTGAAGCTTTCTTT.

The CDR3 loop reads CASSVAETFSSEQYF. CDR3 nucleotides: TGTGCCAGCAGCGTAGCCGAGACGTTCTCTAGCGAGCAGTACTTC. The chain combines TRBV9 with TRBJ2-7; D gene ambiguous. Deletions cut 0 bases from V and 6 bases from J, with 16 bases between. The CDR3 sequence is 15 residues long. The V gene's germline CDR1 is SGDLS and CDR2 YYNGEE.

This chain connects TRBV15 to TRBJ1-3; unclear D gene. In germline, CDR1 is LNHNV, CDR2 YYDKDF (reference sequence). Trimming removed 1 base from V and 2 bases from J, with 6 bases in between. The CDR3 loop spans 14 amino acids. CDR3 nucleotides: TGTGCCACCAGCAGAGGACACCCTGGAAACACCATATATTTT. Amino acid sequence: CATSRGHPGNTIYF.

CDR3 loop: CASSLVTGGNGYTF. The CDR3 DNA follows: TGTGCCAGCAGCTTGGTAACAGGGGGCAATGGCTACACCTTC. This chain connects TRBV5-8 to TRBJ1-2, with TRBD1 matching 9 bases. Germline loops: CDR1 SGHTS, CDR2 YDEGEE. Trimming took 0 bases from V and 6 from J; bases not matched to a gene: 3. The CDR3 spans 14 residues.

The CDR3 region has the DNA TGTGCCATCAGTGAGTCTTCAGGGGGAACATGGGATCAGCCCCAGCATTTT. It codes for CAISESSGGTWDQPQHF. The rearrangement uses TRBV10-3 and TRBJ1-5, with 7 bases that match TRBD1. After removal of 0 bases from V and 5 bases from J, the junction contained 10 bases not matched to a gene. Germline CDR1 and CDR2: ENHRY and SYGVKD. The CDR3 spans 17 residues.

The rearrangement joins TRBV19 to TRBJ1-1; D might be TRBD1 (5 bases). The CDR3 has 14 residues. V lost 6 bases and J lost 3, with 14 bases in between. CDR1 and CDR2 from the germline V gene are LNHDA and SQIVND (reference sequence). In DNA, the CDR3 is TGTGCCAGTAGGGGACTCGGCAGTTACACTGAAGCTTTCTTT. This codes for CASRGLGSYTEAFF.

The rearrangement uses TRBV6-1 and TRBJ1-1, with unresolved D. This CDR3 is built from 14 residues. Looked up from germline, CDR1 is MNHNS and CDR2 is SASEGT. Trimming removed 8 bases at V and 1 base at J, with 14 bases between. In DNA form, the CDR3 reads TGTGCCAGCGGAGGAGTCAGAGAGAACACTGAAGCTTTCTTT. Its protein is CASGGVRENTEAFF.